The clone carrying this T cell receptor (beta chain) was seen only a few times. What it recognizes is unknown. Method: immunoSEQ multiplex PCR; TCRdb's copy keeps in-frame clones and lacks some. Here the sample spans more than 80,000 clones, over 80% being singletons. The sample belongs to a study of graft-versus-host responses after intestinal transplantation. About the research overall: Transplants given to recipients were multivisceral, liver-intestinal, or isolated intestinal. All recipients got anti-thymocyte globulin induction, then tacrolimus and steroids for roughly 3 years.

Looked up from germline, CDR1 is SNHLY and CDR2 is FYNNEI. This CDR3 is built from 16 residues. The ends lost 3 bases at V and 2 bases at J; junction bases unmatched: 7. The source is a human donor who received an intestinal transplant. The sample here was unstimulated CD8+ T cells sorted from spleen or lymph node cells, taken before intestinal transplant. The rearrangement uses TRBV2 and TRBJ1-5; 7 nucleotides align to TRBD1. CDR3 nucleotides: TGTGCCAGCAGTGATCGGGCAGGGGGAGGCAATCAGCCCCAGCATTTT. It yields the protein CASSDRAGGGNQPQHF. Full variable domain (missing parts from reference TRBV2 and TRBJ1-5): EPEVTQTPSHQVTQMGQEVILRCVPISNHLYFYWYRQILGQKVEFLVSFYNNEISEKSEIFDDQFSVERPDGSNFTLKIRSTKLEDSAMYFCASSDRAGGGNQPQHFGDGTRLSIL.